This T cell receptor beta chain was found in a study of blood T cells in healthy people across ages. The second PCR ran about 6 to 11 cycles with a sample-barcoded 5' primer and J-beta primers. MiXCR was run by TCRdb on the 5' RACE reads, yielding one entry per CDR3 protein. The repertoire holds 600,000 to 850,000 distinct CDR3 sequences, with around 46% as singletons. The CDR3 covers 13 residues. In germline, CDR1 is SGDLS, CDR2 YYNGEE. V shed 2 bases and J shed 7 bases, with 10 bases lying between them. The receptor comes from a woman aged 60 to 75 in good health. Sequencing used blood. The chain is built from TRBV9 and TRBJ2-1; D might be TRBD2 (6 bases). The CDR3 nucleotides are TGTGCCAGCAGCGTGGGACTCGGAAATGAGCAGTTCTTC. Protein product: CASSVGLGNEQFF.